This TCR beta chain was found in a study of response to subunit inactivated influenza vaccine. V shed 0 bases, J shed 5 bases, and the junction held 8 bases outside the gene matches. This CDR3 is 16 amino acids long. The germline CDR1 and CDR2 sequences are LGHNA and YSLEER. Details on this clonotype: Its antigen is unidentified.

Each CDR3 protein is one row after TCRdb ran MiXCR on the RT-PCR reads. The sample holds roughly 520,000 distinct CDR3 sequences, 25% seen once. Study results and caveats: There was a suggestion from the authors that each seasonal influenza vaccination recruits few new T cells.

This sequence joins TRBV4-3 and TRBJ2-7; 9 bases are a match to TRBD1. The specimen comprised CD4+ T cells sorted from PBMCs, sampled 5 days after vaccination. The sequence derives from a man in his fifties who received an inactivated influenza vaccine. The CDR3: CASSQDWGTGKDEQYF. Here the CDR3 DNA reads TGCGCCAGCAGCCAAGATTGGGGGACAGGGAAGGACGAGCAGTACTTC.